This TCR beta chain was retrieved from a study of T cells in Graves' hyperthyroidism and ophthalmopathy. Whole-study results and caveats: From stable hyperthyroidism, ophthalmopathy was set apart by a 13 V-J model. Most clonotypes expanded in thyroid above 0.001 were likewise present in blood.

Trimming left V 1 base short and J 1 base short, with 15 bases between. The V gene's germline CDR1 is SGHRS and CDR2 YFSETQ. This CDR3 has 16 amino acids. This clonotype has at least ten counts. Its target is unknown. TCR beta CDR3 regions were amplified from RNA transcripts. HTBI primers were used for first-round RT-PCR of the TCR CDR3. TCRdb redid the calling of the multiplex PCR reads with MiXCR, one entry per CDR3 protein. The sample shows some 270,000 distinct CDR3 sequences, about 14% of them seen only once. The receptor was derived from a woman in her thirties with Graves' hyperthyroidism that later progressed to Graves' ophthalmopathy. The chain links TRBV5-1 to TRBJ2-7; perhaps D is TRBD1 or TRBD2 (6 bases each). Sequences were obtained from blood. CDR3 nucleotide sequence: TGCGCCAGCAGCTTGTATCAGGGGAGGACTTCCTACGAGCAGTACTTC. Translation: CASSLYQGRTSYEQYF.